This TCR beta chain comes out of a study of blood T cells in healthy people across ages. Study-wide results and caveats: Donors of long life had a larger count of naive CD4+ cells and greater diversity than aged donors.

Trimming removed 3 bases from V and 3 bases from J, with 9 bases in between. CDR1 SGDLS and CDR2 YYNGEE come from the germline V gene. This CDR3 has 13 residues. This clonotype was seen a handful of times. Its antigen is unknown. PCR was performed a second time for about 7 to 12 cycles using a sample-barcoded 5' primer and a J-beta primer mix. TCRdb re-derived calls from the 5' RACE reads in MiXCR, one entry per CDR3 protein. In the table there are around 1,000,000 distinct CDR3 sequences, roughly 24% of which are singletons. This sample was also put to use in a study of T cells of mothers and their children. That study reports: Using 1.5 ug per 15 ul, all extracted RNA underwent cDNA synthesis. Mother-child pairs who were related displayed a slightly higher overlap than unrelated pairs, a difference that was non-significant.

The sample was blood. The source is a girl aged 2-10 years in good health. The chain carries TRBV9 and TRBJ1-1; tentatively, D is TRBD1 (6 bases). The CDR3 reads CASSGGADTEAFF. The CDR3 nucleotides are TGTGCCAGCAGCGGGGGGGCCGACACTGAAGCTTTCTTT.